Following are 5 T cell receptor beta chains from one sample sequenced in a study of blood T cell repertoires in COVID-19. Assay: immunoSEQ multiplex PCR; the TCRdb copy retains only in-frame clones and omits some. The repertoire consists of 110,000 to 150,000 clones, with over 70% occurring once and the leading ten covering about 11%. The sample was PBMCs or T cells enriched from blood (not recorded which). Receptor source: a man in his 60s who had recovered from COVID-19.

The chain employs TRBV30 and TRBJ2-3, with D tentatively TRBD2 (6 bases). The CDR3 spans 16 residues. V was pared by 0 bases and J by 3 bases, with 16 bases between. Germline V gene lookup returns CDR1 GTSNPN and CDR2 SVGIG (reference sequence). The DNA for the CDR3 is TGTGCCTGGAGTGTACTTGTCCCAGGAGGGACAGATACGCAGTATTTT. Translation: CAWSVLVPGGTDTQYF.

This chain links TRBV2 with TRBJ1-5, with D hard to call. Germline V gene sequence: CDR1 SNHLY, CDR2 FYNNEI. This CDR3 spans 13 amino acids. Trimming stripped 6 bases from V and 7 bases from J, with 13 bases between. The CDR3 region is CASSPTELQPQHF. In DNA, the CDR3 is TGTGCCAGCAGCCCGACTGAATTGCAGCCCCAGCATTTT.

The V call is TRBV7-9, the J call TRBJ1-1; no clear D gene. Germline assignment: CDR1 SEHNR and CDR2 FQNEAQ (reference sequence). Trimming took off 1 base at V and 7 bases at J, with 7 bases between the two ends. The CDR3 runs 12 residues. CDR3 loop: CASSLGPSEAFF. Here the CDR3 DNA reads TGTGCCAGCAGCTTAGGCCCCAGTGAAGCTTTCTTT.

Here the CDR3 reads CASSPLVAGETGELFF. CDR3 DNA: TGTGCCAGCTCACCATTGGTAGCGGGAGAGACCGGGGAGCTGTTTTTT. The rearrangement uses TRBV18 and TRBJ2-2, with 9 bases lining up with TRBD2. The CDR3 is made up of 16 amino acids. V was pared by 2 bases and J by 5 bases, with 6 bases of the junction left unmatched. In germline, CDR1 is KGHSH, CDR2 LQKENI.

This clone was seen a handful of times. The V gene is TRBV10-1, the J gene TRBJ2-1; 9 bases are a match to TRBD1. Looked up from germline, CDR1 is WNHNN and CDR2 is SYGVQD (reference sequence). V trimming: 2 bases; J trimming: 1 base; junction bases outside the gene matches: 3. The CDR3 sequence is 16 residues long. The chain's CDR3 is CASSEIDRGSYNEQFF. CDR3 nucleotide sequence: TGCGCCAGCAGTGAGATTGACAGGGGGTCCTACAATGAGCAGTTCTTC.